This TCR beta chain was documented in a study of cytomegalovirus exposure and HLA in healthy donors. Study findings and constraints: The only immune exposure information that was available was CMV serostatus.

The junction had 9 bases not matched to a gene; V was cut back by 8 bases and J by 6 bases. The length of the CDR3 is 13 residues. In germline, CDR1 is SGHRS, CDR2 YFSETQ. PCR was performed using 60 Vbeta and 13 Jbeta primers. Only in-frame clones appear in the TCRdb table, and some are missing; sequencing was by immunoSEQ multiplex PCR. The profile shows approximately 110,000 clones, roughly 80% of them singletons. For this clone: Its antigen remains unknown.

What was sequenced was PBMCs. The rearrangement links TRBV5-1 to TRBJ2-7; 9 nucleotides line up with TRBD1. This sequence originates from a man aged 25 to 40 in good health and CMV-seropositive. The CDR3 DNA reads TGCGCCAGGACCGGGACAGGGATCGGCGAGCAGTACTTC. Residues: CARTGTGIGEQYF. Full variable domain (missing parts from reference TRBV5-1 and TRBJ2-7): KAGVTQTPRYLIKTRGQQVTLSCSPISGHRSVSWYQQTPGQGLQFLFEYFSETQRNKGNFPGRFSGRQFSNSRSEMNVSTLELGDSALYLCARTGTGIGEQYFGPGTRLTVT.